This TCR beta chain comes out of a study of cytomegalovirus exposure and HLA in healthy donors (TCRdb year 2017). Study-level background: In an earlier analysis of approximately 500 of the donors, around 290 Gb of sequence data and some 120 million unique TCR beta sequences from about 179 million T cells were reported. Besides the first cohort of about 730 subjects, a separate validation cohort made up of 120 different subjects was used. Typing coverage differed by locus: A, B, C, DRB1 and DQB1 were typed in about 629-640 donors, DQA1 in 500 to 550, DPA1 in 600 to 610, and DPB1 in around 440. The aim of the study was to test whether cataloging public T cell receptors could identify signatures of past pathogen exposure. The genetic ancestry cluster associated with self-reported Caucasian donors included 70% to 85% of the 398 genotyped donors. In the later analysis, no new phenotypic data were used to find candidate immune exposures; instead, reliance was placed on TCR beta sequences and their occurrence across donors. On average, around 200,000 unique TCR beta nucleotide sequences were sequenced per donor among some 420 genotyped donors of the cohort, with 15% to 20% of those sequences being non-productive. Every discovery cohort repertoire had been produced on one sequencing platform. To study patterns of TCR occurrence, a later analysis re-analyzed previously published TCR beta repertoires from just over 650 donors and added high-resolution HLA genotyping. Class I and class II HLA loci were covered by the typing at four-digit resolution. The study combined high-throughput TCR immunosequencing, statistical association of individual TCRs with disease status, and machine learning to predict cytomegalovirus infection status. In an earlier analysis of roughly 580 of the donors, high-throughput TCR beta sequencing was used to judge whether each TCR beta V gene segment behaved as functional or pseudogenic. Donor age, sex, ethnicity and CMV serostatus were collected together with the repertoire data. An early release that covered roughly 600 HLA-typed donors contained about 290 gigabases of sequencing data and 75 million to 100 million unique TCR sequences. Because of strong linkage in the cohort, roughly five DR-DQ haplotypes were treated as single units for association and clustering. A later genetic analysis used genome-wide SNP genotypes for about 55% of the 666 donors, treating that subset as a discovery cohort. Using immunosequencing, the study profiled T cell repertoires from 500 to 800 subjects and related those repertoires to cytomegalovirus serostatus.

The cohort comprised several hundred healthy bone marrow donors. Cohort members were all nominally healthy when sampled, although unrecorded immune exposures were likely present. The donor was CMV seronegative and belonged to the group of over 300 seronegative cohort members. Every donor gave a peripheral blood sample, and the peripheral blood mononuclear cells from that sample were used for TCR beta sequencing. The Qiagen DNeasy Blood Extraction Kit was used to extract genomic DNA from the blood cell samples. Study-level results and caveats: A further reported finding was that TCR beta sequences accurately predicted the HLA-A and HLA-B alleles for most subjects in the first cohort. According to a later analysis, TCR association rates differed among HLA loci, with DRB1 alleles showing the most associated TCRs and HLA-C alleles showing the fewest. Most TCR sequences were seen in very few donors, while some public TCRs were found in many individuals. Assigning TCR associations to individual alleles was difficult when HLA alleles, especially DR and DQ, strongly co-occurred. The earlier analysis of 587 of the donors excluded roughly 17 rarely observed V segments, including chromosome 9 orphons, because counts were too low. Broadly in line with IMGT annotations, most TCR beta V segments showed up in productive rearrangements about 87% or about 30% of the time in an earlier analysis of 587 of the donors. Only TCR beta chains were sequenced in this cohort, and the absence of alpha or paired-chain data limited detectable features. Immune exposure information for the cohort was limited to CMV serostatus. The study listed over 150 TCR beta chains as associated with cytomegalovirus. An association between a missense DCLRE1C variant and V-gene and J-gene trimming of TCR beta chains was found in a later genetic analysis and replicated in an independent cohort. Several of the top co-occurrence clusters appeared to be linked to parvovirus B19, influenza, CMV and Epstein-Barr virus, according to a later analysis. In both the original and validation cohorts, the classifier was reported to diagnose cytomegalovirus status with high specificity and sensitivity. In a later analysis, HLA-associated TCR beta chains were found to be more clonally expanded and to have lower generation probabilities than equally common non-associated chains. Because some donors lacked HLA typing at each locus, the association tests relied only on the typed subset. According to a later analysis, most CMV-associated TCR beta chains appeared to be HLA-restricted, and the HLA associations seemed to be driven largely by CMV exposure. The sequencing pipeline was judged likely to have produced a cluster of highly shared sequence variants as a technical artifact. A later analysis associated 17,000 or so TCR beta sequences with specific HLA alleles at a false discovery rate of 0.05. Three of the identified cytomegalovirus-associated TCR beta chains were confirmed in vitro to be specific for cytomegalovirus antigens. Some IMGT-functional V segments, including TRBV6-2 and TRBV6-3, could not be told apart with the 87-base-pair reads, so those segments were excluded. The presence/absence analyses assumed that sequencing depth was roughly uniform across donors, and that assumption may not be true. Compared with the roughly 720-donor mean, donors in an Asian-associated ancestry cluster had fewer N-insertions in productive TCRs, according to a later genetic analysis. Correlated functional status among segregating V segments might be attributable to linkage disequilibrium, but an unknown experimental factor could not be ruled out. It was suggested by the authors that the approach could potentially be generalized to other disease states and immunological phenotypes.

Regarding this clone: Its antigen is unknown. No base-level quality is on record; no much larger clone is a single base apart.

Ends trimmed: V by 6 bases, J by 3 bases; bases unmatched to a gene: 4. The germline V gene specifies SNHLY as CDR1 and FYNNEI as CDR2. Its CDR3 holds 14 amino acids, cysteine through phenylalanine. The DNA shown is the 42-base CDR3, in frame from base 1. Library preparation was by the immunoSEQ multiplex PCR assay. A mixture of 60 forward primers for TCR Vbeta segments and 13 reverse primers for TCR Jbeta segments was used in the multiplex PCR. The CDR3 region of rearranged TCR beta genes was amplified from genomic DNA by a multiplex PCR assay. Amplified TCR beta libraries were sequenced as 87-base-pair reads on the Illumina HiSeq System. From the authors' description of their analysis: A later analysis counted about 76 million unique TCR beta chains across the 600 to 850 repertoires, and roughly 9.9 million of these chains were shared by at least two donors. Raw reads were error-corrected and collapsed into unique sequences with a nearest-neighbor algorithm that merged closely related sequences to remove PCR and sequencing errors. Alignment of CDR3 sequences to IMGT reference sequences was used to assign V, D and J gene segments. For a sequence to be retained, at least a six-nucleotide match to both a V gene segment and a J gene segment was required. A rearrangement was called productive if the CDR3 had no stop codons and remained in frame with V and J, and every other rearrangement was called non-productive. CDR3 was defined by IMGT convention, running from the second conserved V-encoded cysteine to the conserved J-encoded phenylalanine. The earlier analysis of some 600 of the donors excluded sequences that lacked an unambiguous match to a single V gene segment. An earlier analysis of fewer than 650 of the donors classified V segments as functional when productive rearrangements were above 56.7% and as segregating when the standard deviation between donors was above 5%. A statistical classification framework was built to diagnose cytomegalovirus status from the catalog of TCR beta chain sequences. V and J gene assignment, in a later analysis, came from comparing TCR nucleotide sequences with IMGT/GENE-DB human TR gene sequences. In a later analysis, CDR3 sequences and most-parsimonious VDJ recombination scenarios were assigned using the TCRdist pipeline. A later analysis defined each TCR beta chain by its CDR3 amino acid sequence plus V-gene family, and excluded reads lacking a unique V-gene family. To address suspected cross-contamination and a sequencing artifact, a later analysis removed under 600 highly shared, low-generation-probability nucleotide sequences. In a later analysis, a clonal expansion index for each public chain was calculated from normalized within-repertoire ranks of inferred template counts. Generation probabilities in a later analysis came from a VDJ recombination model fitted to out-of-frame rearrangements, and those results were checked against IGoR. Hypergeometric tests were used in a later analysis to score TCR-TCR, TCR-HLA and TCR-CMV co-occurrence, with a repertoire-size bias correction applied to the TCR pairs. To estimate false discovery rates, a later analysis permuted the HLA or CMV assignments 20 times. In a later analysis, co-occurring TCRs were grouped with DBSCAN, and TCRdist sequence similarity was added when clustering was performed within HLA-allele-positive subsets. For co-occurrence clustering, repertoires with fewer than 30,000 or more than 120,000 public chains were excluded, along with about five repertoires with anomalous nucleotide sharing. TCRdb took over this immuneACCESS table, retaining in-frame rearrangements with V and J assigned. Such tables are incomplete; in checked studies, under half of the missing clones stem from an unresolved V gene, and the remainder is unexplained. The DNA was the basis for D and trimming; V, J and clone size are from that table. The sample profile shows fewer than 150,000 clones; around 80% of them were found once. Of the sample, 2% to 2.5% falls within the top ten clones.

The receptor was derived from a man aged 30 to 45 in good health and CMV-seronegative. The receptor chain draws on TRBV2 and TRBJ2-2, with TRBD1 matching 7 junction bases. Sample: PBMCs. The nucleotide sequence is TGTGCCAGCAGACAGGGGCCCGACACCGGGGAGCTGTTTTTT. Its product reads: CASRQGPDTGELFF. The CDR3 plus the reference TRBV2 and TRBJ2-2 genes for the other parts give the full variable domain: EPEVTQTPSHQVTQMGQEVILRCVPISNHLYFYWYRQILGQKVEFLVSFYNNEISEKSEIFDDQFSVERPDGSNFTLKIRSTKLEDSAMYFCASRQGPDTGELFFGEGSRLTVL.